This T cell receptor beta chain stems from a study of cytomegalovirus exposure and HLA in healthy donors. Broader study findings: In the analysis, some V segments, TRBV6-2 and TRBV6-3 included, were excluded as indistinguishable. The authors assumed roughly uniform sequencing depth across donors for presence/absence analyses. Association of a missense DCLRE1C variant with TCR beta V- and J-gene trimming was reported in a later analysis.

60 Vbeta and 13 Jbeta primers were used in PCR. Sequenced by immunoSEQ multiplex PCR; TCRdb stores in-frame clones only, minus some. The sample lists roughly 120,000 clones; about 80% were seen once. V lost 4 bases and J lost 7; bases outside the gene matches: 11. CDR3 length: 15 residues. Germline V gene lookup returns CDR1 SGHRS and CDR2 YFSETQ. Note on this clone: What it recognizes is unknown.

The chain couples TRBV5-1 to TRBJ2-5; TRBD2 agrees at 9 bases. Input material: PBMCs. The sequence came from a woman between 35 and 50 years old in good health and CMV-seropositive. Written as DNA, the CDR3 is TGCGCCAGCAGCCTAGCGGGGACGGCCGAGGGGACCCAGTACTTC. Its translation is CASSLAGTAEGTQYF.